The 27 T cell receptor beta chains below come from one sample, sequenced in a study of shared clonotypes between healthy human individuals. Here immunoSEQ multiplex PCR was the method, and the copy in TCRdb shows in-frame clones only, minus some. Altogether approximately 500,000 clones are present, about three quarters being singletons, with the ten largest covering roughly an eighth. Sequencing was done on a sample of PBMCs. Receptor source: a woman aged 40-49 years in good health. Some clones in this sample may be carry-over from other donors' samples.

This clone was seen only once. J is TRBJ2-7 and V is TRBV11-1; 9 nucleotides line up with TRBD2. This CDR3 region has 14 residues. The germline gives CDR1 SGHAT, CDR2 FQDESV (reference sequence). Unmatched junction bases numbered 9, after V lost 6 bases and J lost 6 bases. CDR3 sequence reads: CASSPSSGKGEQYF. CDR3 nucleotides: TGTGCCAGCAGTCCCTCTAGCGGGAAGGGCGAGCAGTACTTC. The entire variable domain, with the rest obtained from reference TRBV11-1 and TRBJ2-7, is as follows: EAEVAQSPRYKITEKSQAVAFWCDPISGHATLYWYRQILGQGPELLVQFQDESVVDDSQLPKDRFSAERLKGVDSTLKIQPAELGDSAMYLCASSPSSGKGEQYFGPGTRLTVT.

With respect to this clone: The sample carries other DNA sequences with the same CDR3. The chain employs TRBV7-9 and TRBJ2-3; D gene unclear. Germline lookup yields CDR1 SEHNR and CDR2 FQNEAQ (reference sequence). This CDR3 region has 12 residues. With 5 bases removed from V and 5 bases from J, the gap between germline ends came to 8 bases. This chain's CDR3 is CASSPLGDTQYF. The CDR3 DNA follows: TGTGCCAGCAGCCCCCTGGGAGATACGCAGTATTTT.

The V gene is TRBV20-1, the J gene TRBJ2-1; D not resolved. The V end lost 5 bases, the J end lost 6 bases, and 8 bases lay between the germline ends. The CDR3 covers 11 residues. Germline loops: CDR1 DFQATT, CDR2 SNEGSKA (reference sequence). The CDR3, as DNA: TGCAGTGCTTGGCGCACCAATGAGCAGTTCTTC. Amino acids: CSAWRTNEQFF.

This clone was found once. The V and J genes are TRBV4-3 and TRBJ2-7; 15 bases line up with TRBD2. The V segment lost 4 bases and the J segment 2 bases; nucleotides outside the gene matches: 6. The CDR3 contains 17 residues. Germline V lookup: CDR1 LGHNA, CDR2 YSLEER. CDR3 nucleotide sequence: TGCGCCAGCAGCCTCGGGACTAGCGGGAGGAACCCCTACGAGCAGTACTTC. Translation: CASSLGTSGRNPYEQYF.

The chain's CDR3 is CASSPGPPGQGNAANTGELFF. CDR3 DNA: TGTGCCAGCAGCCCCGGCCCTCCGGGACAGGGTAATGCTGCGAACACCGGGGAGCTGTTTTTT. The chain recombines TRBV7-7 with TRBJ2-2, with 9 bases identical to TRBD1. CDR3 length: 21 residues. V trimming: 5 bases; J trimming: 0 bases; junction bases outside the gene matches: 19. Germline lookup yields CDR1 SSHAT and CDR2 FNYEAQ (reference sequence).

J is TRBJ1-2 and V is TRBV28; D gene ambiguous. This CDR3 spans 12 amino acids. Per the germline V gene, CDR1 is MDHEN and CDR2 is SYDVKM. The V gene lost 8 bases and the J gene lost 6 bases, with 13 bases spanning the gap. This CDR3 is CASYGGRDGYTF. For the CDR3, the DNA is TGTGCCAGCTACGGAGGGAGGGATGGCTACACCTTC.

This clone was picked up many times. V usage is TRBV29-1 and J usage is TRBJ1-2, with D uncertain. CDR3 length: 12 residues. CDR1 is SQVTM and CDR2 is ANQGSEA in the germline V gene. The V and J ends lost 4 bases and 2 bases respectively, with 8 bases between them. DNA for the CDR3: TGCAGCGTTGCGGGCTACAACTATGGCTACACCTTC. Protein sequence: CSVAGYNYGYTF.

In its sample, this clone was seen once. V usage is TRBV6-5 and J usage is TRBJ1-6; 8 bases are shared with TRBD1. V lost 5 bases, J lost 14 bases, and 5 bases stayed unmatched. The CDR3 consists of 12 residues. CDR1 is MNHEY, CDR2 SVGAGI, per germline. As DNA, the CDR3 is TGTGCCAGCAGTGAGGACAGGGTTTCCCTCCACTTT. Amino acids: CASSEDRVSLHF.

The chain links TRBV5-4 to TRBJ2-7, with 7 positions matching TRBD1. The CDR3 is made up of 16 amino acids. Trimming removed 4 bases from V and 2 bases from J; junction bases left unmatched: 12. Looked up from germline, CDR1 is SGHNT and CDR2 is YYREEE (reference sequence). The CDR3 sequence is CASSPPRGQKAYEQYF. As DNA, the CDR3 is TGTGCCAGCAGCCCACCCCGGGGACAGAAAGCCTACGAGCAGTACTTC.

As concerns this clone: Additional DNA sequences in this sample encode the identical CDR3. In nucleotides, the CDR3 is TGTGCCAGCAGCCCGGAAGAGAACACTGAAGCTTTCTTT. It codes for CASSPEENTEAFF. This chain links TRBV6-4 with TRBJ1-1; D gene ambiguous. Germline V gene lookup returns CDR1 MRHNA and CDR2 SNTAGT. V shed 6 bases and J shed 1 base, with 9 bases lying between them. The CDR3 is 13 amino acids.

The J gene is TRBJ1-5, the V gene TRBV30; no firm D call. V was clipped by 1 base and J by 5 bases, with 9 bases between them. Germline values: CDR1 GTSNPN, CDR2 SVGIG (reference sequence). The CDR3 length is 13 residues. CDR3: CAWSAGSDQPQHF. The CDR3 DNA reads TGTGCCTGGAGTGCGGGATCAGATCAGCCCCAGCATTTT.

This chain connects TRBV11-2 to TRBJ2-7, with 8 bases lining up with TRBD2. Trimming took 6 bases from V and 5 from J; bases not matched to a gene: 12. This CDR3 comprises 15 residues. Germline V lookup: CDR1 SGHAT, CDR2 FQNNGV. The CDR3 sequence is CASRPLSGIGHEQYF. CDR3 in DNA: TGTGCCAGCAGACCCCTTAGCGGGATTGGCCACGAGCAGTACTTC. Looking up the rest from reference TRBV11-2 and TRBJ2-7 gives the full variable domain: EAGVAQSPRYKIIEKRQSVAFWCNPISGHATLYWYQQILGQGPKLLIQFQNNGVVDDSQLPKDRFSAERLKGVDSTLKIQPAKLEDSAVYLCASRPLSGIGHEQYFGPGTRLTVT.

This clone occurred a few times. V is TRBV7-2 and J is TRBJ2-1, with D tentatively TRBD2 (6 bases). The germline gives CDR1 SGHTA, CDR2 FQGNSA. This CDR3 contains 15 residues. V was trimmed by 3 bases and J by 2 bases, leaving 11 bases between them. CDR3 loop: CASSLLGGPYNEQFF. CDR3 in DNA: TGTGCCAGCAGCTTGCTGGGGGGTCCCTACAATGAGCAGTTCTTC.

V is TRBV5-6 and J is TRBJ2-3, with 7 nucleotides matching TRBD2. CDR1 is SGHDT and CDR2 is YYEEEE in the germline V gene. V trimming: 2 bases; J trimming: 3 bases; junction bases outside the gene matches: 6. CDR3 length: 15 residues. This CDR3 reads CASSFRGGITDTQYF. CDR3 DNA: TGTGCCAGCAGCTTTAGGGGAGGGATTACAGATACGCAGTATTTT. The full variable domain, with the rest looked up from reference TRBV5-6 and TRBJ2-3, is DAGVTQSPTHLIKTRGQQVTLRCSPKSGHDTVSWYQQALGQGPQFIFQYYEEEERQRGNFPDRFSGHQFPNYSSELNVNALLLGDSALYLCASSFRGGITDTQYFGPGTRLTVL.

This clone was seen once. This rearrangement joins TRBV27 to TRBJ2-4; TRBD1 might be the D (6 bases). The V end lost 3 bases, the J end lost 0 bases, and 9 bases lay between the germline ends. This CDR3 is 15 amino acids long. Looked up from germline, CDR1 is MNHEY and CDR2 is SMNVEV (reference sequence). Here the CDR3 reads CASSFNRVAKNIQYF. The CDR3 DNA follows: TGTGCCAGCAGTTTCAACAGGGTAGCCAAAAACATTCAGTACTTC.

V gene TRBV9 combines with J gene TRBJ1-2; D ambiguous. The germline V and J ends were trimmed by 4 bases and 14 bases, with 18 bases remaining between them. This CDR3 is 12 amino acids long. The germline gives CDR1 SGDLS, CDR2 YYNGEE. CDR3: CASSFTEPGITF. The CDR3 DNA is TGTGCCAGCAGCTTCACAGAGCCCGGTATAACCTTC. The whole variable domain, filled in from reference TRBV9 and TRBJ1-2, reads DSGVTQTPKHLITATGQRVTLRCSPRSGDLSVYWYQQSLDQGLQFLIQYYNGEERAKGNILERFSAQQFPDLHSELNLSSLELGDSALYFCASSFTEPGITFGSGTRLTVV.

This clone has a single count. The chain employs TRBV5-5 and TRBJ2-2, with D possibly being TRBD1 (5 bases). CDR1 is SGHKS and CDR2 is YYEKEE in the germline V gene (reference sequence). The CDR3 has 13 residues. V lost 8 bases, J lost 3 bases, and 11 bases lay in between. The CDR3 is CASTRVDTGELFF. CDR3 nucleotides: TGTGCCAGTACCAGGGTGGACACCGGGGAGCTGTTTTTT.

This chain joins TRBV4-2 and TRBJ1-5, with D maybe TRBD1 (6 bases). Per the germline V gene, CDR1 is LGHNA and CDR2 is YNFKEQ. The CDR3 length is 15 residues. Trimming stripped 1 base from V and 5 bases from J, with 12 bases between. The CDR3 loop is CASSQVGGRHQPQHF. The CDR3, as DNA: TGTGCCAGCAGCCAAGTGGGGGGGCGGCATCAGCCCCAGCATTTT.

This rearrangement joins TRBV19 to TRBJ2-1; 10 nucleotides align to TRBD2. J gave up 4 bases and V 6 bases, and 9 bases lay outside the gene matches. Germline CDR1 reads LNHDA; CDR2 reads SQIVND (reference sequence). The length of the CDR3 is 16 residues. The chain's CDR3 is CASRGGAGGGYNEQFF. The CDR3 DNA is TGTGCCAGTAGGGGTGGAGCGGGAGGGGGATACAATGAGCAGTTCTTC.

This clone has more than one count but fewer than ten. The rearrangement links TRBV19 to TRBJ1-1, with TRBD1 as a possible D gene (6 bases). Germline V CDR1 and CDR2: LNHDA, SQIVND (reference sequence). This CDR3 comprises 14 residues. Trimming cost V 2 bases and J 5 bases, with 12 bases left between them. Here the CDR3 reads CASSIRGRSTEAFF. The CDR3 bases are TGTGCCAGTAGTATACGGGGGCGGTCGACTGAAGCTTTCTTT.

This clone turned up a few times. The chain is built from TRBV2 and TRBJ2-7; TRBD1 matches 8 bases. Losses at the gene ends were 6 bases for V and 3 bases for J; bases not matched to a gene: 4. The germline CDR1 and CDR2 sequences are SNHLY and FYNNEI. This CDR3 has 13 amino acids. CDR3 loop: CASRRDRNYEQYF. The CDR3 DNA is TGTGCCAGCAGAAGGGACAGGAACTACGAGCAGTACTTC.

The chain couples TRBV9 to TRBJ2-7; no firm D call. This CDR3 has 14 residues. Germline-derived CDR1 and CDR2 are SGDLS and YYNGEE. Between the trimmed V and J ends, which lost 3 bases and 1 base, there was a span of 11 bases. For the CDR3, the DNA is TGTGCCAGCAGCGCGGACCAGTTATCCTACGAGCAGTACTTC. Its protein product is CASSADQLSYEQYF. Variable domain in full (rest from reference TRBV9 and TRBJ2-7): DSGVTQTPKHLITATGQRVTLRCSPRSGDLSVYWYQQSLDQGLQFLIQYYNGEERAKGNILERFSAQQFPDLHSELNLSSLELGDSALYFCASSADQLSYEQYFGPGTRLTVT.

The chain has TRBV10-2 and TRBJ2-2; 12 bases fit TRBD2. The CDR3 loop spans 14 amino acids. V was pared by 6 bases and J by 7 bases, with 3 bases of the junction left unmatched. CDR1 is WSHSY and CDR2 is SAAADI in the germline V gene. DNA of the CDR3: TGCGCCAGCAGACTAGCGGGAGGAAACGGGGAGCTGTTTTTT. Encoded protein: CASRLAGGNGELFF.

The V gene is TRBV10-3, the J gene TRBJ2-7, with unresolved D. The CDR3 is 14 amino acids. V lost 5 bases to trimming and J lost 3 bases, with 14 bases between them. CDR1 is ENHRY and CDR2 is SYGVKD in the germline V gene. Here the CDR3 reads CAISISVAIYEQYF. CDR3 bases: TGTGCCATCAGTATTTCCGTAGCCATCTACGAGCAGTACTTC.

The chain employs TRBV7-6 and TRBJ2-7; D may be TRBD2 (8 bases). CDR3 length equals 16 residues. Germline V CDR1 and CDR2: SGHVS, FNYEAQ. The V end was cut by 2 bases, the J end by 6 bases, with 20 bases between. The CDR3 DNA follows: TGTGCCAGCAGCTTACAGGGGGGTAGCGGGATGGGCGAGCAGTACTTC. Translating it yields CASSLQGGSGMGEQYF.

The V gene is TRBV29-1, the J gene TRBJ1-3, with 8 positions matching TRBD1. Germline lookup yields CDR1 SQVTM and CDR2 ANQGSEA. The CDR3 is 13 amino acids. V gave up 8 bases and J gave up 3 bases; unmatched junction bases: 6. CDR3 bases: TGCAGCTACACGGACAGGGATGGAAACACCATATATTTT. Encoded protein: CSYTDRDGNTIYF.

As to this clone: The sample has other DNA sequences that encode this CDR3 too. The J gene is TRBJ2-7, the V gene TRBV30, with D perhaps matching TRBD2 (6 bases). Germline assignment: CDR1 GTSNPN and CDR2 SVGIG (reference sequence). The CDR3 extends over 12 amino acids. Trimming took off 3 bases at V and 1 base at J, with 7 bases between the two ends. Here the CDR3 reads CAWSGGSYEQYF. The CDR3 nucleotides read TGTGCCTGGAGCGGAGGGTCCTACGAGCAGTACTTC.